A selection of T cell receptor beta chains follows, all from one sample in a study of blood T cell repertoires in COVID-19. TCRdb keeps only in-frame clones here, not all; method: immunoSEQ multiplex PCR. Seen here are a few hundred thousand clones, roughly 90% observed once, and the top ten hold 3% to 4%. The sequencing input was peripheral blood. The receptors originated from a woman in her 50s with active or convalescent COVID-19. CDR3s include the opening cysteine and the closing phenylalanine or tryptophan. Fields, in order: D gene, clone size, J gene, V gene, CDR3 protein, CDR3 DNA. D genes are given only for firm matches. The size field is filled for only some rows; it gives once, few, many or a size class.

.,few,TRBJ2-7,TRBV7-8,CASSLVLGGEQYF,TGTGCCAGCAGCTTAGTTCTGGGAGGCGAGCAGTACTTC
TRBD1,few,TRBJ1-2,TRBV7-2,CASSLDGTGIYGYTF,TGTGCCAGCAGCCTAGATGGGACAGGGATCTATGGCTACACCTTC
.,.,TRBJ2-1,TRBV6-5,CASSYSSQGWREQFF,TGTGCCAGCAGTTACAGCAGTCAGGGGTGGAGGGAGCAGTTCTTC
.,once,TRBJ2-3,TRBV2,CASSRDSLTDTQYF,TGTGCCAGCAGCAGAGACAGCCTCACAGATACGCAGTATTTT
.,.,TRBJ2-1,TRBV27,CASSRGRLTYNEQFF,TGTGCCAGCAGCCGAGGGAGGCTTACCTACAATGAGCAGTTCTTC
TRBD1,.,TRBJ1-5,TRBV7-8,CASSLRTGDQPQHF,TGTGCCAGCAGCTTAAGGACAGGGGATCAGCCCCAGCATTTT
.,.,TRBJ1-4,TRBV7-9,CASSQGHGLEKLFF,TGTGCCAGCAGCCAGGGACACGGTCTTGAAAAACTGTTTTTT
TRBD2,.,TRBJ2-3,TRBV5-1,CASSLLAGVGTDTQYF,TGCGCCAGCAGCTTACTAGCGGGAGTTGGGACAGATACGCAGTATTTT
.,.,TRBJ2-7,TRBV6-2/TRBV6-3,CASSYGAQAREVYEQYF,TGTGCCAGCAGTTATGGGGCACAAGCAAGAGAAGTCTACGAGCAGTACTTC
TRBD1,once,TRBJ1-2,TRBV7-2,CASSLASGTGFGGYTF,TGTGCCAGCAGCTTAGCTTCCGGGACAGGGTTTGGTGGCTACACCTTC